The sequence of this TCR beta chain was determined in a study of blood T cell repertoires in COVID-19. Study-wide context: The cDNA or gDNA used as material had been derived from T cells, B-cell-depleted T cells, or PBMCs.

This clone was counted a few times. In the original processing: Estimation of nucleated cell counts was performed using reference gene primer amplification. Only in-frame clones appear in the TCRdb table, and some are missing; sequencing was by immunoSEQ multiplex PCR. From that table come the V and J calls and clone size; the DNA was used to work out D and trimming. The sample holds about 190,000 clones, about 85% seen once. Sequencing was carried out using peripheral blood. This receptor was taken from a man aged 55 to 70 with active or convalescent COVID-19.

CDR3 in amino acids: CASSVGEAGLYGYTF. The DNA for the CDR3 is TGTGCCAGCAGCGTAGGTGAGGCGGGACTCTATGGCTACACCTTC. The chain joins TRBV9 to TRBJ1-2; possibly TRBD1 for D (5 bases). V was shortened by 0 bases and J by 4 bases, with 13 bases between the two germline ends. Per the germline V gene, CDR1 is SGDLS and CDR2 is YYNGEE. This CDR3 comprises 15 residues.